The 2 T cell receptor beta chains below all came from one sample that was sequenced in a study of T-cell memory formation after mild COVID-19. TCRdb used MiXCR to reprocess the 5' RACE reads, holding one entry per CDR3 protein. The data hold 150,000 to 200,000 distinct CDR3 sequences, with 11% observed a single time. Source material: PBMCs or a T cell subset sorted from them (not recorded which). These receptors were collected from a man between 18 and 29 years old who had mild COVID-19 (a few samples of this study predate the infection). Cell type and time point are not known.

In its sample, this clonotype was seen many times. This chain joins TRBV6-5 and TRBJ2-3; perhaps TRBD2 as D (6 bases). Germline loops: CDR1 MNHEY, CDR2 SVGAGI. The CDR3 sequence is 16 residues long. Trimming took off 1 base at V and 0 bases at J, with 11 bases between the two ends. The CDR3 DNA is TGTGCCAGCAGTTACTTAGCGGTAACTAGCACAGATACGCAGTATTTT. This translates into CASSYLAVTSTDTQYF.

This clonotype was counted a few times. The chain carries TRBV3-1 and TRBJ1-2, with TRBD1 as a possible D gene (5 bases). The ends were cut back, 0 bases at V and 6 bases at J, with 8 bases in the middle. The CDR3 totals 13 residues. The germline V gene encodes CDR1 LGHDT and CDR2 YNNKEL (reference sequence). The CDR3 sequence: CASSQEGRDGYTF. In nucleotides, the CDR3 is TGTGCCAGCAGCCAAGAGGGCAGGGATGGCTACACCTTC.